This TCR beta chain derives from a study of blood T cell repertoires in COVID-19. Overall study: T cells, B-cell-depleted T cells, or PBMCs provided the cDNA or gDNA that served as material.

Profiled with immunoSEQ multiplex PCR; TCRdb holds only in-frame clones, not every one. The data contain approximately 110,000 clones, 86% of them seen just once; the ten biggest clones take up about 5.4%. Trimming removed 0 bases from V and 7 bases from J, with 9 bases in between. This CDR3 contains 13 residues. Germline loops: CDR1 LNHNV, CDR2 YYDKDF (reference sequence). The sequence was obtained from a human donor in a cohort sampled during active COVID-19. The chain carries TRBV15 and TRBJ2-5; D is ambiguous. The sequenced sample was peripheral blood. DNA of the CDR3: TGTGCCACCAGCAGAGATCGTTCCCGGACCCAGTACTTC. It yields the protein CATSRDRSRTQYF.